This T cell receptor (beta chain) came from a study of CD8 T cells in ankylosing spondylitis. Broader study findings: Disease-linked clones displayed a CD8+ phenotype and appeared relatively rarely in peripheral blood. One TCR beta motif, made up of about 8 highly homologous variants, appeared characteristic of ankylosing spondylitis blood. Reportedly, disease-linked clones are significantly enriched in ankylosing spondylitis patients' matched synovial fluid.

This clonotype was seen only a few times. Antigen: not known. The TCR beta libraries were generated through quantitative 5'-RACE incorporating molecular barcodes. TCRdb reanalysed the 5' RACE reads using MiXCR and keeps one entry per CDR3 protein. Of around 150,000 distinct CDR3 sequences in the sample, around 10% were seen once. What was sequenced was blood, either unsorted or a sorted T cell fraction (not recorded which). The origin of this receptor is a male donor with ankylosing spondylitis or in good health (not recorded which).

The CDR3 DNA reads TGCGCCAGCAGCCCCGGGACAGGGTATCCCCATGAGCAGTTCTTC. Translating it yields CASSPGTGYPHEQFF. This chain connects TRBV5-1 to TRBJ2-1, with 9 nucleotides matching TRBD1. V shed 4 bases, J shed 8 bases, and the junction held 10 bases outside the gene matches. This CDR3 has 15 residues. The germline gives CDR1 SGHRS, CDR2 YFSETQ.